These T cell receptor beta chains were read from a single sample in a study of shared clonotypes between healthy human individuals. Libraries were prepared by immunoSEQ multiplex PCR; TCRdb keeps only in-frame clonotypes and omits some of them. This sample carries around 340,000 clones, roughly 80% of them seen once, and the ten largest clones take around 9.3%. The source material was memory CD4+ T cells sorted from blood. These receptors originate from a man under 40 in good health. Each CDR3 is given with its conserved first and last residue. Fields, in order: V gene, clone size, J gene, D gene, CDR3 length, CDR3 DNA, CDR3 protein. The D gene is left open where the match is weak. Expanded clones are given a class, and other clones once, few, many or no size at all.

v_gene: TRBV9; abundance: few; j_gene: TRBJ2-3; d_gene: -; len: 16; CDR3nt: TGTGCCAGCAGCGGCCGGACTTCAGACCTCACAGATACGCAGTATTTT; CDR3aa: CASSGRTSDLTDTQYF
v_gene: TRBV7-7; abundance: -; j_gene: TRBJ2-5; d_gene: -; len: 13; CDR3nt: TGTGCTAGCAGCTTGGACAGCCAAGAGACCCAGTACTTC; CDR3aa: CASSLDSQETQYF
v_gene: TRBV13; abundance: -; j_gene: TRBJ2-6; d_gene: -; len: 16; CDR3nt: TGTGCCAGCAGCTTAGATTGGCAGTCTGGGGCCAACGTCCTGACTTTC; CDR3aa: CASSLDWQSGANVLTF
v_gene: TRBV7-9; abundance: -; j_gene: TRBJ1-1; d_gene: -; len: 14; CDR3nt: TGTGCCAGCAGCTTAGCCAGGGAGGACACTGAAGCTTTCTTT; CDR3aa: CASSLAREDTEAFF
v_gene: TRBV7-6; abundance: -; j_gene: TRBJ1-2; d_gene: TRBD1; len: 14; CDR3nt: TGTGCCAGCAGCCCACTCGACAGGGTGTTTGGCTACACCTTC; CDR3aa: CASSPLDRVFGYTF
v_gene: TRBV5-6; abundance: once; j_gene: TRBJ1-6; d_gene: -; len: 14; CDR3nt: TGTGCCAGCAGCTTAGGTATCGCTAATTCACCCCTCCACTTT; CDR3aa: CASSLGIANSPLHF
v_gene: TRBV5-1; abundance: -; j_gene: TRBJ1-2; d_gene: -; len: 15; CDR3nt: TGCGCCAGCAGCCCCGGAAGTTTATCTAACTATGGCTACACCTTC; CDR3aa: CASSPGSLSNYGYTF
v_gene: TRBV7-8; abundance: once; j_gene: TRBJ2-7; d_gene: TRBD1; len: 15; CDR3nt: TGTGCCAGCAGCTTAGCCGGGACAGGATCCTACGAGCAGTACTTC; CDR3aa: CASSLAGTGSYEQYF
v_gene: TRBV4-1; abundance: -; j_gene: TRBJ1-1; d_gene: -; len: 13; CDR3nt: TGCGCCAGCAGCCAAGGGGGACACTTTGAAGCTTTCTTT; CDR3aa: CASSQGGHFEAFF
v_gene: TRBV5-1; abundance: -; j_gene: TRBJ2-3; d_gene: -; len: 12; CDR3nt: TGCGCCACCCTCCAAAGGGGGGATACGCAGTATTTT; CDR3aa: CATLQRGDTQYF